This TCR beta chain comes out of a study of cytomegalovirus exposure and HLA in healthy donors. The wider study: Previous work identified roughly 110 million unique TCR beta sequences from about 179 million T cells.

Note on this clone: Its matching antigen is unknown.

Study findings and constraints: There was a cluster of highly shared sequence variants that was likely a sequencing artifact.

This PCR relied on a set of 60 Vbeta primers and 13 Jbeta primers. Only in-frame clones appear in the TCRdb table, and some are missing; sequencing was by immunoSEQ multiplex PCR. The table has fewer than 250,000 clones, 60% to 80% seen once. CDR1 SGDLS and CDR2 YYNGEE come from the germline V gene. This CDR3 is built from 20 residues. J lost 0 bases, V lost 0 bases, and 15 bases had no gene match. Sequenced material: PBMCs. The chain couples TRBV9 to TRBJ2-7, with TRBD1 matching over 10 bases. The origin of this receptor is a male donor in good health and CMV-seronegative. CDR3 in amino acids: CASSVEFTRRGDRGSYEQYF. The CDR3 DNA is TGTGCCAGCAGCGTAGAGTTTACGAGACGGGGGGACAGGGGCTCCTACGAGCAGTACTTC.